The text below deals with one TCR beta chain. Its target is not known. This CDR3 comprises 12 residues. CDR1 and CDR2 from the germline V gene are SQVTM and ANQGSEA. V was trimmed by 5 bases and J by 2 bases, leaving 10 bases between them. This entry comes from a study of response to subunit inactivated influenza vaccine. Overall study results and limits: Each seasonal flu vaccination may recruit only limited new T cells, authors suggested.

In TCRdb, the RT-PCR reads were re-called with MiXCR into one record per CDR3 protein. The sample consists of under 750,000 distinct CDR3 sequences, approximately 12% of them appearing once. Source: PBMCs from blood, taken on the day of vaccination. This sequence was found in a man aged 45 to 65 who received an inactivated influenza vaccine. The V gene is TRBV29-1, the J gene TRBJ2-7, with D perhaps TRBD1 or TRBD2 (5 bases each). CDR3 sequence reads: CSVSRDAYEQYF. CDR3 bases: TGCAGCGTTTCCAGGGACGCCTACGAGCAGTACTTC.